This TCR beta chain originates from a study of shared clonotypes between healthy human individuals. Study at large: Sampling drew on donors who were two women and a few men aged 18 to 49.

In regard to this clone: Its antigen is undetermined.

The test was conducted at deep level. Libraries were prepared by immunoSEQ multiplex PCR; TCRdb keeps only in-frame clonotypes and omits some of them. The data hold some 480,000 clones, with about 80% observed a single time. General study findings and limits: Sampling covered blood only; tissue repertoires likely differ.

This receptor was obtained from a woman aged 40-49 years in good health. Some clones in this sample may be carry-over from other donors' samples. The specimen sequenced was PBMCs.

CDR3 sequence (DNA): TGCGCCAGCAGCGGGGAGTACAACTACAATGAGCAGTTCTTC. Its translation: CASSGEYNYNEQFF. V and J are TRBV4-1 and TRBJ2-1; D possibly corresponds to TRBD2 (5 bases). Germline V CDR1 and CDR2: MGHRA, YSYEKL. The CDR3 loop spans 14 amino acids. The ends were cut back, 5 bases at V and 3 bases at J, with 11 bases in the middle.